The 4 T cell receptor beta chains listed next were all sequenced from one sample in a study of T cell clonotyping in hematopoietic cell transplantation. Sequencing was performed with immunoSEQ multiplex PCR; in TCRdb, only in-frame clones are kept and a portion is missing. The sample records about 8,700 clones, almost 85% being singletons. This specimen consisted of PBMCs, obtained 180 days after allogeneic stem cell transplant. These receptor sequences come from a female patient in her 30s who had an allogeneic stem cell transplant, so the T cells may come from the graft donor. Some clones in this sample may be carry-over from other donors' samples.

The V call is TRBV5-1, the J call TRBJ2-2; D is ambiguous. There are 14 residues in the CDR3. The V and J ends lost 0 bases and 2 bases respectively, with 5 bases between them. Germline CDR1 reads SGHRS; CDR2 reads YFSETQ. CDR3 nucleotide sequence: TGCGCCAGCAGCTTGGAGGGTAACACCGGGGAGCTGTTTTTT. Residues: CASSLEGNTGELFF.

J is TRBJ1-1 and V is TRBV5-1; TRBD1 might be the D (6 bases). Trimming removed 5 bases at V and 7 bases at J, with 9 bases between. The CDR3 has 11 amino acids. Looked up from germline, CDR1 is SGHRS and CDR2 is YFSETQ. In DNA, the CDR3 is TGCGCCAGCAGAGGACAGATTGAAGCTTTCTTT. This codes for CASRGQIEAFF. Full variable domain (remainder filled in from reference TRBV5-1 and TRBJ1-1): KAGVTQTPRYLIKTRGQQVTLSCSPISGHRSVSWYQQTPGQGLQFLFEYFSETQRNKGNFPGRFSGRQFSNSRSEMNVSTLELGDSALYLCASRGQIEAFFGQGTRLTVV.

The J gene is TRBJ1-2, the V gene TRBV5-6, with D hard to call. V shed 2 bases and J shed 1 base, with 6 bases lying between them. The CDR3 sequence is 13 residues long. CDR1 is SGHDT, CDR2 YYEEEE, per germline. CDR3 in amino acids: CASSLSDNYGYTF. CDR3 nucleotides: TGTGCCAGCAGCTTAAGTGATAACTATGGCTACACCTTC.

This clone appeared a single time. This rearrangement joins TRBV19 to TRBJ1-3, with 7 bases identical to TRBD1. This CDR3 comprises 13 residues. V was pared by 8 bases and J by 4 bases, with 5 bases of the junction left unmatched. Germline CDR1 reads LNHDA; CDR2 reads SQIVND (reference sequence). The CDR3 sequence is CASLTGSGNTIYF. The DNA for the CDR3 is TGTGCCAGTCTGACAGGGTCCGGAAACACCATATATTTT.